These 18 T cell receptor beta chains were all obtained from the same sample, sequenced in a study of blood T cell repertoires in COVID-19. Assay: immunoSEQ multiplex PCR; the TCRdb copy retains only in-frame clones and omits some. The profile shows under 450,000 clones, more than 70% of them singletons. The sequenced material came from peripheral blood. These TCRs come from a woman aged 45-59 years with COVID-19, enrolled during active disease.

In DNA form, the CDR3 reads TGTGCCAGCAGTCGGGTGGACACTGAAGCTTTCTTT. Translation gives CASSRVDTEAFF. This sequence joins TRBV7-9 and TRBJ1-1; D unresolved. This CDR3 spans 12 amino acids. CDR1 and CDR2 from the germline V gene are SEHNR and FQNEAQ (reference sequence). V was shortened by 6 bases and J by 3 bases, with 8 bases between the two germline ends.

The genes are TRBV6-4 and TRBJ1-1, with D hard to call. The CDR3 has 13 residues. The germline V gene encodes CDR1 MRHNA and CDR2 SNTAGT. The V and J ends lost 6 bases and 1 base respectively, with 9 bases between them. The chain's CDR3 is CASSREGNTEAFF. The DNA of the CDR3 is TGTGCCAGCAGCCGGGAGGGGAACACTGAAGCTTTCTTT.

The chain couples TRBV30 to TRBJ2-7, with D maybe TRBD2 (5 bases). CDR1 GTSNPN and CDR2 SVGIG come from the germline V gene (reference sequence). There are 12 residues in the CDR3. Trimming took 0 bases from V and 2 from J, leaving 5 bases between them. The DNA for the CDR3 is TGTGCCTGGAGTGTACTAGCCTACGAGCAGTACTTC. Translating it yields CAWSVLAYEQYF.

This clone was found a few times. V and J are TRBV5-4 and TRBJ1-2; 10 bases match TRBD1. V was pared by 4 bases and J by 4 bases, with 4 bases of the junction left unmatched. Germline V gives CDR1 SGHNT, CDR2 YYREEE (reference sequence). The CDR3 sequence is 14 residues long. CDR3 protein: CASSRGQGSYGYTF. The CDR3 nucleotides read TGTGCCAGCAGCCGGGGACAGGGGTCCTATGGCTACACCTTC.

This clone has a single count. This chain connects TRBV28 to TRBJ2-7; TRBD1 matches 8 bases. The germline V gene has CDR1 MDHEN and CDR2 SYDVKM. The CDR3 is 17 residues long. With V trimmed by 6 bases and J by 0 bases, 13 bases remained unmatched. For the CDR3, the DNA is TGTGCCAGCAGCCCTACCGGACAGGGTCCTTCCTCCTACGAGCAGTACTTC. This sequence encodes CASSPTGQGPSSYEQYF. Together with reference TRBV28 and TRBJ2-7, the CDR3 gives the full variable domain: DVKVTQSSRYLVKRTGEKVFLECVQDMDHENMFWYRQDPGLGLRLIYFSYDVKMKEKGDIPEGYSVSREKKERFSLILESASTNQTSMYLCASSPTGQGPSSYEQYFGPGTRLTVT.

V and J are TRBV4-1 and TRBJ2-3, with 8 positions matching TRBD2. The V segment lost 6 bases and the J segment 0 bases; nucleotides outside the gene matches: 8. The CDR3 sequence is 16 residues long. Germline loops: CDR1 MGHRA, CDR2 YSYEKL. CDR3 region: CASSRWRGASTDTQYF. In nucleotides, the CDR3 is TGCGCCAGCAGTCGTTGGCGGGGGGCTAGCACAGATACGCAGTATTTT.

The V and J genes are TRBV19 and TRBJ2-5, with a tentative D call TRBD2 (5 bases). The germline CDR1 and CDR2 sequences are LNHDA and SQIVND (reference sequence). V lost 0 bases to trimming and J lost 5 bases, with 16 bases between them. This CDR3 contains 16 residues. CDR3 DNA: TGTGCCAGTAGTATAGATCTGCGGAGCGGCGGGGAGACCCAGTACTTC. This sequence encodes CASSIDLRSGGETQYF. The full variable domain, rest sourced from reference TRBV19 and TRBJ2-5, is DGGITQSPKYLFRKEGQNVTLSCEQNLNHDAMYWYRQDPGQGLRLIYYSQIVNDFQKGDIAEGYSVSREKKESFPLTVTSAQKNPTAFYLCASSIDLRSGGETQYFGPGTRLLVL.

This rearrangement joins TRBV18 to TRBJ2-3; no clear D gene. CDR1 and CDR2 (germline): KGHSH, LQKENI. V was clipped by 2 bases and J by 0 bases, with 9 bases between them. The CDR3 contains 15 residues. CDR3 in amino acids: CASSPAAASTDTQYF. The CDR3, as DNA: TGTGCCAGCTCACCAGCGGCGGCTAGCACAGATACGCAGTATTTT.

DNA of the CDR3: TGTGCCTGCCGGGACAGGAACTACGAGCAGTACTTC. This codes for CACRDRNYEQYF. This chain joins TRBV6-5 and TRBJ2-7; 8 bases are shared with TRBD1. There are 12 residues in the CDR3. With V trimmed by 11 bases and J by 3 bases, 6 bases remained unmatched. Per the germline V gene, CDR1 is MNHEY and CDR2 is SVGAGI.

This chain uses TRBV6-5 with TRBJ2-7; the D gene is possibly TRBD1 (6 bases). The germline V gene has CDR1 MNHEY and CDR2 SVGAGI. The CDR3 sequence is 14 residues long. Deletions cut 2 bases from V and 0 bases from J, with 8 bases between. CDR3 nucleotide sequence: TGTGCCAGCAGTTACAAGGACAGCTCCTACGAGCAGTACTTC. This sequence encodes CASSYKDSSYEQYF.

The chain recombines TRBV3-1 (or the pseudogene TRBV3-2) with TRBJ1-2; TRBD1 agrees at 7 bases. With 5 bases clipped from V and 8 bases from J, the junction kept 5 bases outside the gene matches. Germline-derived CDR1 and CDR2 are LGHDT and YNNKEL (reference sequence). CDR3 length equals 12 residues. This CDR3 reads CASSEHRGGYTF. Written as DNA, the CDR3 is TGTGCCAGCAGCGAACACAGGGGCGGCTACACCTTC.

This chain links TRBV5-1 with TRBJ2-5, with 7 nucleotides matching TRBD1. V shed 7 bases, J shed 5 bases, and the junction held 11 bases outside the gene matches. This CDR3 comprises 14 residues. Germline CDR1 SGHRS, CDR2 YFSETQ. CDR3 region: CASYDLQGLETQYF. The CDR3 DNA is TGCGCCAGCTATGACCTACAGGGGCTTGAGACCCAGTACTTC.

The chain is built from TRBV9 and TRBJ2-1; TRBD2 matches at 11 bases. Germline CDR1 is SGDLS and CDR2 is YYNGEE. This CDR3 is built from 16 residues. The V and J ends lost 2 bases and 7 bases, in that order; junction bases with no gene match: 8. The CDR3 sequence: CASSVGGSGGVNEQFF. CDR3 nucleotide sequence: TGTGCCAGCAGCGTCGGCGGTAGCGGGGGGGTAAATGAGCAGTTCTTC.

The V and J genes are TRBV19 and TRBJ1-3, with D unclear. Per the germline V gene, CDR1 is LNHDA and CDR2 is SQIVND (reference sequence). V lost 2 bases to trimming and J lost 3 bases, with 11 bases between them. The CDR3 length is 15 residues. CDR3 bases: TGTGCCAGTAGTATATCCCCCGGGGATGGAAACACCATATATTTT. Translation: CASSISPGDGNTIYF.

The J gene is TRBJ1-2, the V gene TRBV24-1; D is uncertain. The ends were cut back, 3 bases at V and 4 bases at J, with 5 bases in the middle. CDR1 is KGHDR, CDR2 SFDVKD, per germline. This CDR3 is built from 12 residues. Here the CDR3 reads CATSDGPYGYTF. The CDR3, as DNA: TGTGCCACCAGTGATGGGCCCTATGGCTACACCTTC.

This clone was recorded only once. The rearrangement uses TRBV2 and TRBJ1-5; D not resolved. V was pared by 2 bases and J by 8 bases, with 10 bases between. Germline V gene data show CDR1 as SNHLY and CDR2 as FYNNEI. This CDR3 is built from 13 residues. The CDR3 DNA reads TGTGCCAGCAGTGAAAAATGGGGAGAGCCCCAGCATTTT. Its translation: CASSEKWGEPQHF.

The chain is built from TRBV11-2 and TRBJ2-7; D unresolved. Trimming took 5 bases from V and 6 from J, leaving 17 bases between them. This CDR3 region has 14 residues. Germline lookup yields CDR1 SGHAT and CDR2 FQNNGV. CDR3 amino acids: CASSPPTAPGEQYF. CDR3 bases: TGTGCCAGCAGCCCTCCGACGGCCCCGGGCGAGCAGTACTTC.

The J gene is TRBJ2-2, the V gene TRBV30, with 11 bases lining up with TRBD1. This CDR3 region has 18 residues. Germline V gene data show CDR1 as GTSNPN and CDR2 as SVGIG (reference sequence). V shed 3 bases, J shed 4 bases, and the junction held 13 bases outside the gene matches. The CDR3 sequence is CAWRTHPKGTGGTGELFF. Here the CDR3 DNA reads TGTGCCTGGAGGACCCACCCCAAGGGGACAGGGGGCACCGGGGAGCTGTTTTTT.